These 11 T cell receptor beta chains came from one sample sequenced in a study of metastatic and nonmetastatic thyroid tumors. Each patient came to thyroid surgery without any prior treatment (of any kind). TCRdb re-called the PCR reads with MiXCR. The sample holds some 31,000 clones, under 4.5% seen once. Material for sequencing was blood. These receptors came from a female donor with papillary thyroid cancer or a benign thyroid nodule (not recorded which). Some clones in this sample may be carry-over from other donors' samples.

This clone was recorded a few times. The chain uses TRBV10-3 and TRBJ2-7; D ambiguous. Germline CDR1 reads ENHRY; CDR2 reads SYGVKD. The CDR3 totals 14 residues. V lost 8 bases to trimming and J lost 0 bases, with 14 bases between them. The CDR3, as DNA: TGTGCCATCCTGTGGACGGCAAGCTCCTACGAGCAGTACTTC. It yields the protein CAILWTASSYEQYF.

This clone has a count of ten or more. The rearrangement joins TRBV7-3 to TRBJ2-2, with TRBD2 as a possible D gene (7 bases). V was trimmed by 1 base and J by 6 bases, leaving 9 bases between them. This CDR3 comprises 14 residues. The V gene's germline CDR1 is SGHTA and CDR2 FQGTGA. CDR3 DNA: TGTGCCAGCAGCTTAATGGGGGGGCCCGGGGAGCTGTTTTTT. Translation: CASSLMGGPGELFF.

This clone was seen a handful of times. The chain employs TRBV7-2 and TRBJ1-5; D is ambiguous. CDR3 length: 15 amino acids. Trimming removed 1 base at V and 5 bases at J, with 12 bases between. Per germline, CDR1 SGHTA and CDR2 FQGNSA. CDR3 sequence reads: CASSLDGYGDQPQHF. For the CDR3, the DNA is TGTGCCAGCAGCTTAGATGGGTACGGGGATCAGCCCCAGCATTTT.

This clone was counted many times. This chain joins TRBV15 and TRBJ2-5; D gene uncertain. The V end was cut by 0 bases, the J end by 2 bases, with 10 bases between. The length of the CDR3 is 15 residues. The germline V gene encodes CDR1 LNHNV and CDR2 YYDKDF (reference sequence). The CDR3 sequence: CATSRDQGLQETQYF. The CDR3 nucleotides are TGTGCCACCAGCAGAGATCAAGGGTTGCAAGAGACCCAGTACTTC. The variable domain in full, completed from reference TRBV15 and TRBJ2-5, reads DAMVIQNPRYQVTQFGKPVTLSCSQTLNHNVMYWYQQKSSQAPKLLFHYYDKDFNNEADTPDNFQSRRPNTSFCFLDIRSPGLGDTAMYLCATSRDQGLQETQYFGPGTRLLVL.

This clone was picked up many times. The chain carries TRBV18 and TRBJ2-5; TRBD1 agrees at 8 bases. Germline CDR1 is KGHSH and CDR2 is LQKENI. The CDR3 loop spans 15 amino acids. With V trimmed by 0 bases and J by 3 bases, 3 bases remained unmatched. The CDR3: CASSPPAGGEETQYF. CDR3 bases: TGTGCCAGCTCACCACCGGCAGGGGGCGAAGAGACCCAGTACTTC.

This clone appeared many times. The V and J genes are TRBV28 and TRBJ2-5; 10 bases align to TRBD2. The CDR3 covers 15 residues. V was pared by 3 bases and J by 6 bases, with 7 bases of the junction left unmatched. Germline V gene lookup returns CDR1 MDHEN and CDR2 SYDVKM. The CDR3 DNA follows: TGTGCCAGCAGTTTTTCTAGCGGGAGCAGGAAGACCCAGTACTTC. It is translated as CASSFSSGSRKTQYF.

This clone turned up a few times. V gene TRBV6-1 combines with J gene TRBJ1-2, with 7 positions matching TRBD1. Per the germline V gene, CDR1 is MNHNS and CDR2 is SASEGT. With 0 bases clipped from V and 7 bases from J, the junction kept 5 bases outside the gene matches. This CDR3 spans 14 amino acids. The CDR3 protein is CASSEALRGPGYTF. The CDR3 DNA follows: TGTGCCAGCAGTGAAGCGTTGAGGGGGCCTGGCTACACCTTC.

This chain connects TRBV7-9 to TRBJ2-7; D remains ambiguous. Trimming cost V 5 bases and J 6 bases, with 11 bases left between them. The V gene's germline CDR1 is SEHNR and CDR2 FQNEAQ (reference sequence). This CDR3 comprises 12 residues. Written as DNA, the CDR3 is TGTGCCAGCAGCGGACCTGGTCGCGAGCAGTACTTC. It codes for CASSGPGREQYF.

Many counts were recorded for this clone. The chain uses TRBV7-2 and TRBJ2-2; D gene unclear. Per the germline V gene, CDR1 is SGHTA and CDR2 is FQGNSA. The ends were cut back, 8 bases at V and 8 bases at J, with 15 bases in the middle. This CDR3 is built from 13 residues. CDR3 loop: CASAPWANGELFF. The CDR3 DNA sequence: TGTGCCAGCGCCCCTTGGGCTAATGGGGAGCTGTTTTTT.

V gene TRBV25-1 combines with J gene TRBJ2-2, with 7 bases fitting TRBD1. The CDR3 is 14 residues long. V trimming: 4 bases; J trimming: 3 bases; junction bases outside the gene matches: 2. The germline gives CDR1 MGHDK, CDR2 SYGVNS. CDR3 in amino acids: CASSADRDTGELFF. As DNA, the CDR3 is TGTGCCAGCAGTGCCGACAGGGACACCGGGGAGCTGTTTTTT.

This clone has more than one count but fewer than ten. A single base separates this from a much larger clone, so it may be a read error. This sample also contains other DNA sequences that code for the same CDR3. This sequence joins TRBV5-6 and TRBJ2-5, with unresolved D. The CDR3 runs to 14 residues. Trimming cost V 1 base and J 8 bases, with 15 bases left between them. CDR1 and CDR2 (germline): SGHDT, YYEEEE. The CDR3 sequence is CASSLYVLGETQYF. The CDR3 DNA is TGTGCCAGCAGCTTGTATGTCTTGGGTGAAACCCAGTACTTC.